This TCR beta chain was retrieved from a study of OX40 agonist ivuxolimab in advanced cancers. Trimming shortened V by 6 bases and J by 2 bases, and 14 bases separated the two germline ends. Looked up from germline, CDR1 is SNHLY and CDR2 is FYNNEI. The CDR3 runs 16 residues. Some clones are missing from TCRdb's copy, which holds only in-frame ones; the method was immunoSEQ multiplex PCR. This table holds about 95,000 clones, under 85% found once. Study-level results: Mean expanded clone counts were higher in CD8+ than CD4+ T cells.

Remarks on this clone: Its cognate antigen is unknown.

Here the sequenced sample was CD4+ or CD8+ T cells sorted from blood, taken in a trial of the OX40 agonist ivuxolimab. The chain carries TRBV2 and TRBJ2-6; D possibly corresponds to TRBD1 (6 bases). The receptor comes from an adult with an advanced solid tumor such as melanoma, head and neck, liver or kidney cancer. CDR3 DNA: TGTGCCAGCAGCTCGGACAGACTAACTGGGGCCAACGTCCTGACTTTC. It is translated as CASSSDRLTGANVLTF.